These 9 T cell receptor beta chains were all obtained from the same sample, sequenced in a study of T cells in Graves' hyperthyroidism and ophthalmopathy. TCR beta CDR3 sequences were amplified from RNA transcripts. HTBI primers drove first-round RT-PCR of the TCR CDR3. Using its own MiXCR run on the multiplex PCR reads, TCRdb lists one record per CDR3 protein. In the table there are around 370,000 distinct CDR3 sequences, under 20% of which are singletons. Sequencing input: blood. These TCRs come from a man younger than 35 with Graves' ophthalmopathy.

This clonotype has ten or more counts. V and J are TRBV2 and TRBJ2-7; tentative D call: TRBD1 (6 bases). This CDR3 spans 15 amino acids. Germline CDR1 SNHLY, CDR2 FYNNEI. V dropped 7 bases and J dropped 4 bases, with 20 bases sitting between them. The CDR3: CASNPTRDTDYEQYF. CDR3 DNA: TGTGCCAGCAACCCTACCCGGGACACAGATTACGAGCAGTACTTC. The complete variable domain, with remaining parts taken from reference TRBV2 and TRBJ2-7, reads EPEVTQTPSHQVTQMGQEVILRCVPISNHLYFYWYRQILGQKVEFLVSFYNNEISEKSEIFDDQFSVERPDGSNFTLKIRSTKLEDSAMYFCASNPTRDTDYEQYFGPGTRLTVT.

The chain employs TRBV30 and TRBJ1-1, with D hard to call. Trimming cost V 1 base and J 1 base, with 7 bases left between them. In germline, CDR1 is GTSNPN, CDR2 SVGIG (reference sequence). This CDR3 has 13 residues. The CDR3, as DNA: TGTGCCTGGAGTGCCCAGGAGAACACTGAAGCTTTCTTT. Its translation: CAWSAQENTEAFF.

This clonotype was picked up a small number of times. The CDR3 nucleotides are TGTGCCAGCAGCCCAGTACAGAACACCGGGGAGCTGTTTTTT. Amino acid sequence: CASSPVQNTGELFF. This rearrangement joins TRBV3-1 to TRBJ2-2, with D unclear. The CDR3 runs to 14 residues. The germline gives CDR1 LGHDT, CDR2 YNNKEL (reference sequence). Between the trimmed V and J ends, which lost 4 bases and 1 base, there was a span of 7 bases.

This clonotype was observed once. The chain employs TRBV28 and TRBJ2-3, with D unclear. The CDR3 has 13 residues. CDR1 and CDR2 from the germline V gene are MDHEN and SYDVKM. V lost 3 bases to trimming and J lost 4 bases, with 8 bases between them. The CDR3 here is CASSFGYSDTQYF. CDR3 DNA: TGTGCCAGCAGTTTCGGGTATTCAGATACGCAGTATTTT.

This clonotype was found many times. This chain joins TRBV6-2 or TRBV6-3 and TRBJ2-2, with 10 bases aligning to TRBD2. Germline lookup yields CDR1 MNHEY and CDR2 SVGEGT. CDR3 length: 17 amino acids. J lost 7 bases, V lost 0 bases, and 8 bases had no gene match. The chain's CDR3 is CASSYSISGGIDGELFF. CDR3 DNA: TGTGCCAGCAGTTACTCGATTAGCGGGGGGATCGACGGGGAGCTGTTTTTT.

V gene TRBV5-1 combines with J gene TRBJ1-2; D unclear. CDR3 length equals 16 residues. Germline CDR1 SGHRS, CDR2 YFSETQ. Trimming removed 3 bases from V and 7 bases from J, with 22 bases in between. The CDR3 region is CASSYKGPRGVCGYTF. The CDR3 DNA follows: TGCGCCAGCAGCTATAAGGGTCCTCGCGGAGTCTGTGGCTACACCTTC.

V and J are TRBV4-2 and TRBJ1-2; no reliable D call. Germline assignment: CDR1 LGHNA and CDR2 YNFKEQ. This CDR3 contains 15 residues. Trimming removed 0 bases from V and 6 bases from J, with 14 bases in between. CDR3 region: CASSQDQREVHGYTF. CDR3 DNA: TGTGCCAGCAGCCAAGATCAACGGGAGGTTCATGGCTACACCTTC.

This clonotype was counted once. V gene TRBV15 combines with J gene TRBJ1-1; D is unresolved. Trimming left V 5 bases short and J 4 bases short, with 8 bases between. The CDR3 is 12 residues long. In germline, CDR1 is LNHNV, CDR2 YYDKDF (reference sequence). CDR3 residues: CATSQWGTEAFF. For the CDR3, the DNA is TGTGCCACCAGCCAGTGGGGCACTGAAGCTTTCTTT.

This clonotype was seen repeatedly, ten times or more. The chain links TRBV5-1 to TRBJ1-6, with D uncertain. With 0 bases removed from V and 5 bases from J, the gap between germline ends came to 9 bases. Looked up from germline, CDR1 is SGHRS and CDR2 is YFSETQ. The CDR3 spans 15 residues. The CDR3, as DNA: TGCGCCAGCAGCTTGGAGATCTCGGATAATTCACCCCTCCACTTT. Its translation: CASSLEISDNSPLHF. Drawing the rest from reference TRBV5-1 and TRBJ1-6, the complete variable domain is KAGVTQTPRYLIKTRGQQVTLSCSPISGHRSVSWYQQTPGQGLQFLFEYFSETQRNKGNFPGRFSGRQFSNSRSEMNVSTLELGDSALYLCASSLEISDNSPLHFGNGTRLTVT.